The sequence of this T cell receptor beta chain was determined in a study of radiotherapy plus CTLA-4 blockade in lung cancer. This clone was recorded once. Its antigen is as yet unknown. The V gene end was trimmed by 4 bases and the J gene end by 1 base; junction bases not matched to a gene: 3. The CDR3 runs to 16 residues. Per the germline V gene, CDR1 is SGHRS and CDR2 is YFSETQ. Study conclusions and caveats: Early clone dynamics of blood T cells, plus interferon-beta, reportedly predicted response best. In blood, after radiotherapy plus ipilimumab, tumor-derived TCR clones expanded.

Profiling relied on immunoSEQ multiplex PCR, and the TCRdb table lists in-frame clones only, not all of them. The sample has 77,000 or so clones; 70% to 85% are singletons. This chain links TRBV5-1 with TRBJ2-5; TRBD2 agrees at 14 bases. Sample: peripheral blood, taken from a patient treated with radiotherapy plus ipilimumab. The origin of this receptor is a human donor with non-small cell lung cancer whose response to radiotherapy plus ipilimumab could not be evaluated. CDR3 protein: CASSVGTSGGQETQYF. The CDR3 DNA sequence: TGCGCCAGCAGCGTAGGGACTAGCGGGGGCCAAGAGACCCAGTACTTC.